Sequencing of this TCR beta chain was carried out in a study of molecular identifiers for immune sequencing clone quantification. Points from the study as a whole: Among under 1.1 million naive cells, spiked Jurkat TCR RNA from a single cell was reportedly detectable. Beyond 20 RNA copies, clones held over 99% of effector molecules, compared with under 1% in naive cells.

In the case of this clonotype: Its specificity is unknown. A single base separates this from a much larger clone, so it may be a read error.

Listed TCR primers, together with previously described methods, were used for the bulk TCR libraries. TCRdb re-derived calls from the PCR reads in MiXCR, one entry per CDR3 protein. The sample lists tens of thousands of distinct CDR3 sequences; 24% were seen once. Germline V lookup: CDR1 PRHDT, CDR2 FYEKMQ (reference sequence). This CDR3 contains 14 residues. V trimming: 7 bases; J trimming: 7 bases; junction bases outside the gene matches: 5. The sequenced sample was naive CD8+ T cells from blood, with Jurkat cell RNA spiked in. The subset was: FACS-sorted CD8+CD4-CCR7+CD45RA+ naive T cells. This chain uses TRBV13 with TRBJ2-7; 15 bases are a match to TRBD2. The sequence was collected from a human donor in good health. Some libraries in this study had Jurkat cell RNA spiked in. The CDR3 nucleotides are TGTGCCAGCACCGGACTAGCGGGAGGGAGGGAGCAGTACTTC. Its protein is CASTGLAGGREQYF.